These 6 T cell receptor beta chains were sequenced from one sample in a study of technical replicates of blood from a few donors. The data were produced by immunoSEQ multiplex PCR, yet TCRdb's version contains in-frame clones alone and is incomplete. This table has about 97,000 clones, around 96% appearing once. Sequencing used T cells isolated from PBMCs. The receptors were sampled from a human donor in good health.

The rearrangement joins TRBV7-2 to TRBJ2-7, with 8 bases fitting TRBD2. The junction had 9 bases not matched to a gene; V was cut back by 2 bases and J by 3 bases. CDR3 length: 16 residues. Germline CDR1 and CDR2: SGHTA and FQGNSA. CDR3 loop: CASSLIGAGGSYEQYF. The CDR3 DNA follows: TGTGCCAGCAGCTTAATAGGGGCGGGAGGCAGCTACGAGCAGTACTTC.

This chain uses TRBV9 with TRBJ2-1; weak D call: TRBD2 (5 bases). V was trimmed by 2 bases and J by 0 bases, leaving 9 bases between them. Germline values: CDR1 SGDLS, CDR2 YYNGEE. The CDR3 is made up of 15 amino acids. As DNA, the CDR3 is TGTGCCAGCAGCGTTAGCGCGAGCTCCTACAATGAGCAGTTCTTC. Encoded protein: CASSVSASSYNEQFF. The whole variable domain, filled in from reference TRBV9 and TRBJ2-1, reads DSGVTQTPKHLITATGQRVTLRCSPRSGDLSVYWYQQSLDQGLQFLIQYYNGEERAKGNILERFSAQQFPDLHSELNLSSLELGDSALYFCASSVSASSYNEQFFGPGTRLTVL.

The chain has TRBV15 and TRBJ2-1; a possible D gene is TRBD1 (5 bases). The germline V and J ends were trimmed by 0 bases and 8 bases, with 17 bases remaining between them. The CDR3 contains 16 residues. Germline V gene sequence: CDR1 LNHNV, CDR2 YYDKDF (reference sequence). CDR3 bases: TGTGCCACCAGCAGAGATAGGGTTGGGGCTGGGGATGAGCAGTTCTTC. Translating it yields CATSRDRVGAGDEQFF.

The chain links TRBV5-6 to TRBJ2-7, with TRBD1 matching over 9 bases. V trimming: 1 base; J trimming: 3 bases; junction bases outside the gene matches: 2. The V gene's germline CDR1 is SGHDT and CDR2 YYEEEE. CDR3 length: 14 residues. The CDR3 loop is CASSLTGGDYEQYF. CDR3 coding DNA: TGTGCCAGCAGCTTGACAGGGGGCGACTACGAGCAGTACTTC.

The chain uses TRBV7-3 and TRBJ1-2, with TRBD1 as a possible D gene (5 bases). V shed 5 bases and J shed 8 bases, with 18 bases lying between them. The CDR3 has 14 residues. CDR1 and CDR2 from the germline V gene are SGHTA and FQGTGA. The CDR3 bases are TGTGCCAGCAGCGAAAACCAGGGTGTCGACGGCTACACCTTC. This sequence encodes CASSENQGVDGYTF.

The chain carries TRBV5-6 and TRBJ1-2, with no clear D. The CDR3 runs 14 residues. V was clipped by 0 bases and J by 1 base, with 7 bases between them. Germline V gene data show CDR1 as SGHDT and CDR2 as YYEEEE. The CDR3 nucleotides are TGTGCCAGCAGCTTGGACGGAGTTAACTATGGCTACACCTTC. Translation gives CASSLDGVNYGYTF.